This TCR beta chain is drawn from a study of blood T cell repertoires in COVID-19. Across the whole study: COVID-19 samples, acute and convalescent, were from the United States, Italy and Spain.

Germline V gene sequence: CDR1 LNHDA, CDR2 SQIVND (reference sequence). The CDR3 covers 13 residues. Deletions cut 4 bases from V and 3 bases from J, with 9 bases between. Some clones are missing from TCRdb's copy, which holds only in-frame ones; the method was immunoSEQ multiplex PCR. This repertoire shows about 100,000 clones, roughly nine tenths found once; its top ten account for about 5.7%. The sequence was obtained from a woman aged 45-65 years with COVID-19, enrolled during active disease. The chain recombines TRBV19 with TRBJ2-5, with D perhaps TRBD1 (5 bases). Sequences were obtained from peripheral blood. CDR3 sequence reads: CASSRQGKETQYF. In DNA form, the CDR3 reads TGTGCCAGTAGTAGGCAGGGCAAAGAGACCCAGTACTTC.